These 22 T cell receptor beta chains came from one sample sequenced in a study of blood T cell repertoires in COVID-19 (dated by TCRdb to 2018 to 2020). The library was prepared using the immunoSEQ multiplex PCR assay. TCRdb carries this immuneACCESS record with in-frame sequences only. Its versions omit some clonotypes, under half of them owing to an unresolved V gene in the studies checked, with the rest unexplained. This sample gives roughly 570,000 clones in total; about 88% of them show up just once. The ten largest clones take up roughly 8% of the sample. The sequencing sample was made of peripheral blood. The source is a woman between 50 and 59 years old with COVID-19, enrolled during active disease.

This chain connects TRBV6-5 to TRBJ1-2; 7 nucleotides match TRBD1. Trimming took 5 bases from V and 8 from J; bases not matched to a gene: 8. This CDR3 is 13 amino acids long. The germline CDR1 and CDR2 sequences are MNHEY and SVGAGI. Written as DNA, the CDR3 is TGTGCCAGCAGTCCAAACAGGGGCTTAGGCTACACCTTC. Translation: CASSPNRGLGYTF.

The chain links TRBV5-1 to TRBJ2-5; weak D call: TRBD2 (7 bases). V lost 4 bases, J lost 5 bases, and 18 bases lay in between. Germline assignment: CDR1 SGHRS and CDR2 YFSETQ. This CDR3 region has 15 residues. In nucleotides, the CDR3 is TGCGCCAGCAGCGCGACCCCGGGGGGCGGTGAGACCCAGTACTTC. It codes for CASSATPGGGETQYF.

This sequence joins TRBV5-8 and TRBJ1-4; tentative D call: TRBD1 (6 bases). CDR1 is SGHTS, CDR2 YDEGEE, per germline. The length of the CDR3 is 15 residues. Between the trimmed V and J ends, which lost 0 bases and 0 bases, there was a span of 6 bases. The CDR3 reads CASSLEGATNEKLFF. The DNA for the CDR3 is TGTGCCAGCAGCTTGGAGGGGGCAACTAATGAAAAACTGTTTTTT. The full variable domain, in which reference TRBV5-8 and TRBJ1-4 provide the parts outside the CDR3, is EAGVTQSPTHLIKTRGQQATLRCSPISGHTSVYWYQQALGLGLQFLLWYDEGEERNRGNFPPRFSGRQFPNYSSELNVNALELEDSALYLCASSLEGATNEKLFFGSGTQLSVL.

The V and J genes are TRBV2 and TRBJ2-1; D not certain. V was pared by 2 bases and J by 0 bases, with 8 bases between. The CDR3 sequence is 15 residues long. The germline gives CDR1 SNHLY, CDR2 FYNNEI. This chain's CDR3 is CASSERPVSYNEQFF. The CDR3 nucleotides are TGTGCCAGCAGTGAACGCCCGGTCTCCTACAATGAGCAGTTCTTC.

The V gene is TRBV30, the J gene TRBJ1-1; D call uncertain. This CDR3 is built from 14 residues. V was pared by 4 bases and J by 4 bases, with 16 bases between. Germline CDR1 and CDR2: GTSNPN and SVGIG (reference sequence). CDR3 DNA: TGTGCCTGGATAGAACCGACCCCGGGCACTGAAGCTTTCTTT. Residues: CAWIEPTPGTEAFF.

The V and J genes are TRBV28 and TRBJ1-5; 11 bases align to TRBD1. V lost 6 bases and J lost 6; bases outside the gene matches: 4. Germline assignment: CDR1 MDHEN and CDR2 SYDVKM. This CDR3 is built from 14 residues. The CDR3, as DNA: TGTGCCAGCAGGCCGGACAGGGGGCCTCAGCCCCAGCATTTT. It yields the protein CASRPDRGPQPQHF. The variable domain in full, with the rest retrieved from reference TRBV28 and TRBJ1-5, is DVKVTQSSRYLVKRTGEKVFLECVQDMDHENMFWYRQDPGLGLRLIYFSYDVKMKEKGDIPEGYSVSREKKERFSLILESASTNQTSMYLCASRPDRGPQPQHFGDGTRLSIL.

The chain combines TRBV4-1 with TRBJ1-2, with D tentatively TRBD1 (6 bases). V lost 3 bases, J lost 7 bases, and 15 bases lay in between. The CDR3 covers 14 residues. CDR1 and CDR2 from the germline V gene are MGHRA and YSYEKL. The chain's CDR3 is CASSHADRSPGYTF. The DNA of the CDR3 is TGCGCCAGCAGCCACGCCGACAGGTCTCCTGGCTACACCTTC.

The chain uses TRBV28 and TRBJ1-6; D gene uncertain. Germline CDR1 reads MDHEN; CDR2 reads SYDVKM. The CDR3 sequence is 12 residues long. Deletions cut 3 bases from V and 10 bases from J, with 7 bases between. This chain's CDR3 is CASSFSGSPLHF. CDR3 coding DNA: TGTGCCAGCAGTTTCTCGGGGTCACCCCTCCACTTT.

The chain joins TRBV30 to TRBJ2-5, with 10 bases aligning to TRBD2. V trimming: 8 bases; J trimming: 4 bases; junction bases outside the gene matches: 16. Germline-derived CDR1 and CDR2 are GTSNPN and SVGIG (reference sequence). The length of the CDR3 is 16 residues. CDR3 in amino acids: CAGGTSGTRGGETQYF. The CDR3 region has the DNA TGTGCCGGGGGAACTAGCGGGACCCGGGGAGGAGAGACCCAGTACTTC.

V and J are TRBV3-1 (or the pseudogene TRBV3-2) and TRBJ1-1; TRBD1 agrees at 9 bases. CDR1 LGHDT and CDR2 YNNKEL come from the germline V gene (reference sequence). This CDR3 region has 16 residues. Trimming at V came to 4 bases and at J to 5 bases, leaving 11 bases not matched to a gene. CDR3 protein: CASSPGTGKIGTEAFF. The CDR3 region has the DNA TGTGCCAGCAGCCCCGGGACAGGGAAGATCGGAACTGAAGCTTTCTTT.

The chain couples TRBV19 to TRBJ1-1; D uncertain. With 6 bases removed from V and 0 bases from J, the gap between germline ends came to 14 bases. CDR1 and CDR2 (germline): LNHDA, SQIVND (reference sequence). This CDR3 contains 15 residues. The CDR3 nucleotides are TGTGCCAGTAGCAATTCCTTTAACATGAACACTGAAGCTTTCTTT. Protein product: CASSNSFNMNTEAFF.

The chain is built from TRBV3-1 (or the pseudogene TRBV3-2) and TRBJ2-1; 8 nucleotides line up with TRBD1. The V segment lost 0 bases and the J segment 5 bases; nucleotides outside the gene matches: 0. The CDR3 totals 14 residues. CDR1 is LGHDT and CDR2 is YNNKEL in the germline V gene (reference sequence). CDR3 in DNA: TGTGCCAGCAGCCAAGAGGACAGGGACAATGAGCAGTTCTTC. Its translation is CASSQEDRDNEQFF.

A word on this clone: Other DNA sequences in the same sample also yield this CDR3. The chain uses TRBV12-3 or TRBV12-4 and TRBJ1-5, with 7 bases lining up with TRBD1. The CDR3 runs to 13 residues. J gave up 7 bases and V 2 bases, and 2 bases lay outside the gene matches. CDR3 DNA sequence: TGTGCCAGCAGTTTAACAGGGGACCAGCCCCAGCATTTT. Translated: CASSLTGDQPQHF.

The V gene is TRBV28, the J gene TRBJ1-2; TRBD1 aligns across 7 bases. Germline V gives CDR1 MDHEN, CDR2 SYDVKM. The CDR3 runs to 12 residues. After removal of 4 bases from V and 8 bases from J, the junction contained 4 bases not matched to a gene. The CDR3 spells CASSYRGRGYTF. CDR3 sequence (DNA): TGTGCCAGCAGTTACAGGGGTCGGGGCTACACCTTC.

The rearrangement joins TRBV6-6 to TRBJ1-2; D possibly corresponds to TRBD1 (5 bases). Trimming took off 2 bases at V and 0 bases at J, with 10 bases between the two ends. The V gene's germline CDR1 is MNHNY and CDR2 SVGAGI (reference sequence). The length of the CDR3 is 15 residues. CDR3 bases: TGTGCCAGCAGTTACGGGGCAGATTCTAACTATGGCTACACCTTC. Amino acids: CASSYGADSNYGYTF.

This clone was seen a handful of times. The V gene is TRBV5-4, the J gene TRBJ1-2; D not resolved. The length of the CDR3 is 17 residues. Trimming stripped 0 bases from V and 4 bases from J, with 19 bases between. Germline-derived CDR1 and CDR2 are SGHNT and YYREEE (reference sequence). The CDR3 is CASSLVPPHRTGYGYTF. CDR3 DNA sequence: TGTGCCAGCAGCTTGGTGCCCCCGCATCGAACTGGCTATGGCTACACCTTC. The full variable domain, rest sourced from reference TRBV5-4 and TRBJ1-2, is ETGVTQSPTHLIKTRGQQVTLRCSSQSGHNTVSWYQQALGQGPQFIFQYYREEENGRGNFPPRFSGLQFPNYSSELNVNALELDDSALYLCASSLVPPHRTGYGYTFGSGTRLTVV.

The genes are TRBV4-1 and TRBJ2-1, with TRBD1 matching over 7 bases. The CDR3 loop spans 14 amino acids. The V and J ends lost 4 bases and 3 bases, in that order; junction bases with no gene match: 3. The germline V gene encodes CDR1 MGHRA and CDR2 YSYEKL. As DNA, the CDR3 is TGCGCCAGCAGCCGCCAGGGGGACTACAATGAGCAGTTCTTC. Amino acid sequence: CASSRQGDYNEQFF.

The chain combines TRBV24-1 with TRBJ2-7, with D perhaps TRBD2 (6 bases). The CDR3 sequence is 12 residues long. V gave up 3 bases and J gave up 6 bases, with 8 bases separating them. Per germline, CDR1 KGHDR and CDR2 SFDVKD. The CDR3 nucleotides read TGTGCCACCAGTGATATCGGGGGCGAGCAGTACTTC. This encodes CATSDIGGEQYF.

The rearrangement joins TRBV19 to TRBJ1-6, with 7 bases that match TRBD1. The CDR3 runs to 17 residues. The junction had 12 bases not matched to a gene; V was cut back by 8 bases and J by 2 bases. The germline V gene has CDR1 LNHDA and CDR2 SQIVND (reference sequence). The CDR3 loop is CASRHRQDRTYNSPLHF. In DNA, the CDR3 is TGTGCCAGTCGACACCGCCAGGACAGGACCTATAATTCACCCCTCCACTTT.

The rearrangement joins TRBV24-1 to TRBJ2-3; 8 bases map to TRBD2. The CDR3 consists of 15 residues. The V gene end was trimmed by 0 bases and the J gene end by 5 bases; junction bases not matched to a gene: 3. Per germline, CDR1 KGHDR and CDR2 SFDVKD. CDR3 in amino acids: CATSDLRSGEDTQYF. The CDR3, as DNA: TGTGCCACCAGTGATTTGCGTAGCGGGGAAGATACGCAGTATTTT.

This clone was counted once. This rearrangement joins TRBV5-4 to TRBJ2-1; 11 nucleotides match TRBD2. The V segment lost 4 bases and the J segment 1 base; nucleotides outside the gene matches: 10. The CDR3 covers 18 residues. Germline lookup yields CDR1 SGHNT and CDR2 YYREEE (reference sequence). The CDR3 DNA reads TGTGCCAGCAGCAAACTAGCGGGGGCGAACAGGTCCTACAATGAGCAGTTCTTC. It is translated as CASSKLAGANRSYNEQFF.

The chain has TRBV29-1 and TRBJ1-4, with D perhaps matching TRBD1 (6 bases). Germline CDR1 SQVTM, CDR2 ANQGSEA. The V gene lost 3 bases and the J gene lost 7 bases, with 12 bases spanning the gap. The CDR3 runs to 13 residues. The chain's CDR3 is CSVESGEGEKLFF. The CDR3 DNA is TGCAGCGTTGAGTCAGGGGAAGGTGAAAAACTGTTTTTT.